This TCR beta chain was sequenced for a study of blood T cell repertoires in COVID-19. After removal of 1 base from V and 9 bases from J, the junction contained 9 bases not matched to a gene. CDR3 length: 16 amino acids. Germline V gene data show CDR1 as LGHNA and CDR2 as YSLEER. The repertoire was sequenced with immunoSEQ multiplex PCR; TCRdb's copy has only in-frame clones and lacks some. Of fewer than 250,000 clones listed, around 87% were seen once; the top ten hold approximately 23%. This clone was seen a few times. The source of this sequence is a middle-aged woman in a cohort exposed to, infected with or recovered from COVID-19 (not recorded which). This rearrangement joins TRBV4-3 to TRBJ2-1, with 10 bases that match TRBD2. Sample: PBMCs or T cells enriched from blood (not recorded which). The CDR3 loop is CASSQGWLAGVGEQFF. The CDR3 DNA reads as TGCGCCAGCAGCCAAGGATGGCTAGCGGGAGTGGGTGAGCAGTTCTTC.